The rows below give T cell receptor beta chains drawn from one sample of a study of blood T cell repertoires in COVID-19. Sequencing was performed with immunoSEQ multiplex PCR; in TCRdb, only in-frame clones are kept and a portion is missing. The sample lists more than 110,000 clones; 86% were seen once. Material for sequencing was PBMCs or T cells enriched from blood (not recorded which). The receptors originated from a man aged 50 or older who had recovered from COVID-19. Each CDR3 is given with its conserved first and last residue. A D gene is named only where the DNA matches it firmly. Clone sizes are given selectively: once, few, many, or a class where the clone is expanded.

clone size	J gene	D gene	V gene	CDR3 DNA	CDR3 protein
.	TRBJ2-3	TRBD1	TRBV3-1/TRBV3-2	TGTGCCAGCAGCCAAGGTCCGGACAGGACAGATACGCAGTATTTT	CASSQGPDRTDTQYF
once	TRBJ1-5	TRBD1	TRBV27	TGTGCCAGCAGGCCTAACAGGGGAGCCGGCAATCAGCCCCAGCATTTT	CASRPNRGAGNQPQHF
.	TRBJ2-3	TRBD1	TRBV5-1	TGCGCCAGCAGCTCCGGACAGGGGCCAGATACGCAGTATTTT	CASSSGQGPDTQYF
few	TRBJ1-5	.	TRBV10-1	TGCGCCAGCAGGAAGCAGGGGTCTTGTCAGCCCCAGCATTTT	CASRKQGSCQPQHF
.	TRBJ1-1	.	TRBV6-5	TGTGCCAGCAGTTACTCGTCCCCCCGTAACACTGAAGCTTTCTTT	CASSYSSPRNTEAFF
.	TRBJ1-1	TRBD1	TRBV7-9	TGTGCCAGCAGCTTAGTCAGGGGGCCCCCGAACACTGAAGCTTTCTTT	CASSLVRGPPNTEAFF
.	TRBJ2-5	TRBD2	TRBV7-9	TGTGCCAGCAGCTTAGGACTAGCGGGAGGACAAGAGACCCAGTACTTC	CASSLGLAGGQETQYF
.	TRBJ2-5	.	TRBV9	TGTGCCAGCAGCGTAGAAGGGGATCGAGAGACCCAGTACTTC	CASSVEGDRETQYF
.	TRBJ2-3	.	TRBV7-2	TGTGCCAGCAGCTTTTCGGGGGGCACAGATACGCAGTATTTT	CASSFSGGTDTQYF
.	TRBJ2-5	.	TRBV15	TGTGCCACCAGCAGAGATAGAGGGAGTGGAGAGACCCAGTACTTC	CATSRDRGSGETQYF
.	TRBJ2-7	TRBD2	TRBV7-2	TGTGCCAGCAGCTTAGATACTAGCGGGAGTTACGAGCAGTACTTC	CASSLDTSGSYEQYF
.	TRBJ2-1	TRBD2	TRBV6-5	TGTGCCAGCAGTTTCCAAAGCGGGGAATACAATGAGCAGTTCTTC	CASSFQSGEYNEQFF
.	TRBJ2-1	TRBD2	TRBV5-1	TGCGCCAGCACCCTAGCGGGAGGTTACAATGAGCAGTTCTTC	CASTLAGGYNEQFF
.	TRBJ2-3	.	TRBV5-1	TGCGCCAGCGCTAAGGGCGGCGGGGCGGTCACAGATACGCAGTATTTT	CASAKGGGAVTDTQYF
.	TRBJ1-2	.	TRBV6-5	TGTGCCACGCGTCCCGTCCTTAACTATGGCTACACCTTC	CATRPVLNYGYTF
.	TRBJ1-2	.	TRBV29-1	TGCAGCGTTGCGGAGGGGTATGGCTACACCTTC	CSVAEGYGYTF
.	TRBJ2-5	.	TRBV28	TGTGCCAGCAGTTCGTTCCCCGAGACCCAGTACTTC	CASSSFPETQYF
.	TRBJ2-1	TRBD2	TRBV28	TGTGCCAGCAGTTCATCCGGGACTAGCGGATACAATGAGCAGTTCTTC	CASSSSGTSGYNEQFF
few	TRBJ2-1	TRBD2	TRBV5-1	TGCGCCAGCAGCTCGGGACTAGCGGGGTACAATGAGCAGTTCTTC	CASSSGLAGYNEQFF
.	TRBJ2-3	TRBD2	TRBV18	TGTGCCAGCTCACCACCTAGCGGGGGTTACACAGATACGCAGTATTTT	CASSPPSGGYTDTQYF
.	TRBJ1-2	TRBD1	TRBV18	TGTGCCAGCTCTCAACAGGGGGAGCTTGGCTACACCTTC	CASSQQGELGYTF
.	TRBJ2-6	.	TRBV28	TGTGCCAGCATCCCCGGGGGCTCTGGGGCCAACGTCCTGACTTTC	CASIPGGSGANVLTF
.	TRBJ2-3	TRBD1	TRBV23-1	TGCGCCAGCAGTCAAGCCGGGACAGGGAACACAGATACGCAGTATTTT	CASSQAGTGNTDTQYF
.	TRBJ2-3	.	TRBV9	TGTGCCAGCAGCTCCCCCTGGGGGGTTTCAAGTCCGGATACGCAGTATTTT	CASSSPWGVSSPDTQYF
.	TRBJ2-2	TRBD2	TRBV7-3	TGTGCCAGCAGCTTAAAGGGTAGCGGGGGCACCGGGGAGCTGTTTTTT	CASSLKGSGGTGELFF
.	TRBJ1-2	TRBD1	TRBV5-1	TGCGCCAGCAGCTTGGAGGGGGCGCCTAACTATGGCTACACCTTC	CASSLEGAPNYGYTF
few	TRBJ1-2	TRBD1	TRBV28	TGTGCCAGCAGTTTACCCGACAGGGGGCTGAACTATGGCTACACCTTC	CASSLPDRGLNYGYTF
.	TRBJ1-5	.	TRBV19	TGTGCCAGTTCGTCCAGGCGAAATCAGCCCCAGCATTTT	CASSSRRNQPQHF
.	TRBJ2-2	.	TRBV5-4	TGTGCCAGCAGCCTCCTGGGGGAGCTGTTTTTT	CASSLLGELFF
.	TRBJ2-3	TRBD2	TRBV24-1	TGTGCCACCAGTGCCCGGGACTACTGGCCGGGAGATACGCAGTATTTT	CATSARDYWPGDTQYF